This T cell receptor (beta chain) was captured in a study of Graves' ophthalmopathy and Graves' hyperthyroidism (dated by TCRdb to the late 2010s). Describing the broader study: Peripheral blood samples were taken at the time of initial diagnosis, before any treatment was given. In about six hyperthyroidism patients, T-cell repertoires of thyroid tissue and blood were compared. To explore V-J signatures that distinguish ophthalmopathy from hyperthyroidism, a discovery set of about a hundred patients was enrolled, made up of 40 to 45 with ophthalmopathy and fewer than 60 with stable hyperthyroidism. Following sampling, methimazole starting at 30 mg daily was administered to hyperthyroidism patients, and high-dose intravenous methylprednisolone was administered to ophthalmopathy patients. An independent validation cohort was composed of roughly 19 hyperthyroidism patients and 17 patients who later progressed from hyperthyroidism to ophthalmopathy. TCR beta repertoire signatures were used to distinguish Graves' ophthalmopathy from Graves' hyperthyroidism and to predict progression to ophthalmopathy. In total, under 150 blood samples were TCR-sequenced: roughly 45 ophthalmopathy, approximately 80 hyperthyroidism and approximately 17 hyperthyroidism-to-ophthalmopathy patients.

For repertoire sequencing, TCR beta CDR3 regions were amplified from RNA transcripts. HTBI primers and the Qiagen OneStep RT-PCR kit were used in a first-round RT-PCR, which was followed by a second-round multiplex PCR, size selection and purification. Libraries were sequenced on an Illumina HiSeq2000 using paired-end 100 bp reads. The published analysis was carried out like this. SOAPnuke was used for read processing, and reads with adapters, uncalled bases, a mean Phred below 15, or no exact constant-primer or identifier match were discarded. COPE v1.2.5 was used to merge high-quality paired reads. Clonotypes were defined as unique nucleotide sequences and were aligned to IMGT TRB V, D and J references using MiTCR v1.1. Only V-J combinations with frequency above 0.0001 were analysed, covering about 99% of repertoires. A TCR clonal expansion and chaos score per V-J combination was defined as the ratio of F50 clonal expansion to chaos observed in the TCRdist matrix. Welch's t-statistics and random forest were used to reduce the features to 10 to 15 V-J combinations, which were then used as input to a naive Bayes classifier. The similarity between thyroid and blood repertoires was quantified using the Morisita-Horn index. The public reads were run again by TCRdb, first through fastp at Q25 and then through MiXCR, and only productive beta chains were kept. Identical CDR3 proteins give one entry, which carries the most common genes and DNA. The V and J calls and clone size come from TCRdb's table, not from the authors' own analysis. The sample has tens of thousands of distinct CDR3 sequences on record, roughly 46% of them singletons. The ten most abundant clones make up roughly 5% of the sample.

General study outcomes and caveats: Most expanded thyroid clonotypes with frequency above 0.001 were also detected in blood, suggesting blood repertoires may reflect the thyroid immune response. In cross-validation, the 13-signature model distinguished ophthalmopathy from stable hyperthyroidism with 87.88% sensitivity and approximately 81% specificity, while in the test set the corresponding values were 80% and 75%. In validation, the model predicted ophthalmopathy progression with more than 70% sensitivity and 72.22% specificity; some 13 predicted patients were CT-confirmed with GO in a median of about 6.1 months. Sample size was not predetermined statistically, and investigators were not blinded to group allocation.

The ophthalmopathy patients had moderately to severely active disease, with a Clinical Activity Score of 3 or higher, a NOSPECS grade of 4 or higher, and a disease duration of less than 3 months. Patients with other autoimmune diseases, uncontrolled infections, pregnancy or lactation were excluded from the study. Clinical symptoms, serum thyroxine, TRAb, thyroid ultrasound and orbital computed tomography formed the basis of the diagnosis. Using Ficoll-Paque density gradient centrifugation, PBMCs were isolated from roughly 9.2 ml of fresh peripheral blood. Total RNA was extracted using Trizol reagent, and RNA quality was checked on an Agilent 2100 Bioanalyzer. From its cysteine to its phenylalanine, the CDR3 spans 16 amino acids. Solely the CDR3 DNA is kept, with 48 bases framed from the first base. Trimming costs V 4 bases and J 9 bases, and their ends lie 25 bases apart. The germline V gene provides CDR1 SGHDN and CDR2 FVKESK.

On this clonotype itself: Its antigen is still unknown. Qualities for individual bases were not recorded, and no much larger clone is one base off.

In this chain, TRBV14 is recombined with TRBJ2-7; no confident D gene assignment can be made. The sequenced sample consisted of peripheral blood. The clonotype originates from an adult woman with Graves' ophthalmopathy. This receptor has the CDR3 CASSPPAASDLPVQYF. The DNA reads TGTGCCAGCAGCCCGCCAGCAGCCAGCGACCTACCGGTGCAGTACTTC. Beyond the CDR3, the reference TRBV14 and TRBJ2-7 genes provide the residues; the full variable domain reads: EAGVTQFPSHSVIEKGQTVTLRCDPISGHDNLYWYRRVMGKEIKFLLHFVKESKQDESGMPNNRFLAERTGGTYSTLKVQPAELEDSGVYFCASSPPAASDLPVQYFGPGTRLTVT.